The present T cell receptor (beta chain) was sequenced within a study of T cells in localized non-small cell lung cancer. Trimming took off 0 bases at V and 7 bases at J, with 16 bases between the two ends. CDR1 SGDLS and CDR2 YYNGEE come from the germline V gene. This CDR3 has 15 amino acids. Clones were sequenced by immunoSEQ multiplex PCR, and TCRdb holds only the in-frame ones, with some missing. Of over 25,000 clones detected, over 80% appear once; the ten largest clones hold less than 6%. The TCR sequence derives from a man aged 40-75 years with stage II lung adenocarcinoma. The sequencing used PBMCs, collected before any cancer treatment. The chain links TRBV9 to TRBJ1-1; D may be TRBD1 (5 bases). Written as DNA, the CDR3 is TGTGCCAGCAGCGTAGCGGTCCAGCCTGGGGGTGAAGCTTTCTTT. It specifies CASSVAVQPGGEAFF.